The source of this T cell receptor (beta chain) is a study of read filtering for tumor transcriptome and immune sequencing (dated by TCRdb to 2019 to 2021). The study in broad terms: The cohort was composed of approximately 16 male and approximately 15 female patients, with a mean age of around 66 years and an age range of roughly 40 to 80. By revised international staging, eight or nine patients were R-ISS I, about 16 were R-ISS II and more than five were R-ISS III. Whole-transcriptome libraries were prepared with the TruSeq RNA Access Library Prep Kit after DNase treatment. TCR-region mapped reads per sample ranged from about 4.05 to 11 million with IR-seq versus only roughly 75 to 1273 with RNA-seq. Using the same bone marrow samples, the study compared TCR repertoires obtained by targeted immune repertoire sequencing with those obtained by bulk whole-transcriptome sequencing. A main aim was a read-filtering strategy for immune repertoire data, specifically whether clonotypes supported by a single read should be removed. Study-wide findings and limitations: The sorted CD138-negative fraction was composed of a mixed bone marrow immune population rather than of purified T cells. Single-read clonotypes made up roughly 85% of clonotypes but only roughly 3.5% of total reads in IR-seq, compared with approximately 70% of clonotypes and roughly 45% of reads in RNA-seq. When single-read clonotypes were removed, the proportions of shared clonotypes in IR-seq and RNA-seq correlated more strongly. Compared with RNA-seq, IR-seq captured clonotypes at much higher depth and more reliably, and a smaller IR-seq throughput was enough to identify most shared clonotypes.

Each patient had bone marrow sampled at the time of active disease. Ficoll-Hypaque density gradient centrifugation was used to isolate the bone marrow mononuclear cells. CD138-negative cells were obtained by negative selection after labeling with CD138 magnetic microbeads on a MACS separator, removing myeloma plasma cells. The purity of the isolated cells was checked by flow cytometry with CD138 antibodies on an Attune NxT. TRIzol reagent was used to extract total RNA, and a NanoDrop spectrophotometer was used to quantify the extracted RNA. Paired RNA-seq and IR-seq were performed on the CD138-negative bone marrow sample of each patient. Here V drops 1 base and J drops 8 bases, and the junction holds 4 bases not matched to any gene. The CDR3 measures 14 amino acids from cysteine to phenylalanine. Of the read, only the CDR3 DNA is kept; its 42 bases are in frame from base 1. The Immunoverse kit was used to build TCR libraries from roughly 370 ng RNA, with molecular barcoded adaptors covering alpha/delta and beta/gamma chains. TCR library preparation was performed with the same RNA that was used for transcriptome sequencing. An Illumina HiSeq 4000 with 2 x 150 cycles was used to sequence the TCR libraries. The authors' analysis ran thus. Using MiXCR, which included quality filtering and error correction, TCR reads were aligned to human V, D, J and C references and then assembled into CDR3 clonotypes. The tcR package in R was used to analyze clonotype counts and gene usage diversity. Raw mapping reads were checked after the RNA-seq reads had been mapped by STAR aligner version 2.5.3a onto the human GRCh37 genome. To test how sequencing depth affects detected clonotypes, IR-seq fastq files were randomly downsampled with Seqtk 1.3. TCRdb applied fastp at Q25 and MiXCR to the public reads, then kept only in-frame beta chains. Entries that share a CDR3 protein sequence are merged under the most common genes and DNA. For this entry, the V and J calls and clone size follow TCRdb and not the study's own pipeline. The sample profile shows more than 100,000 distinct CDR3 sequences; 13% of them were found once. The ten largest clones capture 11% of the sample.

This clonotype was seen many times. What antigen it recognizes has not been identified. No qualities accompany the bases; no much larger clone lies one base away. The clonotype originates from a donor at least 40 years old with multiple myeloma. Sample: a population of CD138-negative cells sorted from bone marrow. The cell subset or site label corresponds to: bone marrow mononuclear cells depleted of CD138+ plasma/myeloma cells by negative magnetic selection. The V gene is TRBV12-3 or TRBV12-4 and the J gene is TRBJ1-5; 8 central nucleotides agree with TRBD1. The CDR3 is CASSLVQGVEPQHF. The sequence in DNA is TGTGCCAGCAGTTTAGTACAGGGGGTAGAGCCCCAGCATTTT.